These 21 T cell receptor beta chains were all obtained from the same sample, sequenced in a study of human T cells and chemical hapten exposure (dated by TCRdb to the early 2020s). Taken with the paper, the label for time point translates to: pre-sensitization, week 0. The treatment or condition label on this specimen signifies: therapeutic diphenylcyclopropenone sensitization with weekly scalp DPC. Library generation was performed with RACE. The reads were generated on a NextSeq 500. The public sequencing data were trimmed at Q25 with fastp and processed into clonotypes with MiXCR by TCRdb, which kept only in-frame beta chains. CDR3 protein sequences are deduplicated, and each keeps its most common genes and DNA. The sample table holds roughly 80,000 distinct CDR3 sequences, of which 12% to 15% were seen once. Approximately 4.6% of the sample is taken by the ten largest. The sample was whole blood, taken in connection with sensitization to the hapten diphenylcyclopropenone (DPC). Every receptor here comes from a woman aged 45-59 years with alopecia areata. Some clones in this sample may be carry-over from other donors' samples.

The V and J genes are TRBV5-4 and TRBJ2-5, with D perhaps TRBD1 (6 bases). The V and J ends lost 0 bases and 0 bases respectively, with 12 bases between them. CDR1 is SGHNT and CDR2 is YYREEE in the germline V gene (reference sequence). The CDR3 has 16 residues. The CDR3 reads CASSLADDRYQETQYF. In DNA, the CDR3 is TGTGCCAGCAGCTTGGCCGATGACAGGTACCAAGAGACCCAGTACTTC.

This clonotype was picked up a small number of times. The chain couples TRBV14 to TRBJ2-2, with TRBD1 as a possible D gene (6 bases). CDR3 size: 16 residues. V lost 6 bases to trimming and J lost 2 bases, with 16 bases between them. Per the germline V gene, CDR1 is SGHDN and CDR2 is FVKESK. The CDR3 coding sequence is TGTGCCAGCAGGGATCAAGGGACATTAAACACCGGGGAGCTGTTTTTT. Its translation is CASRDQGTLNTGELFF.

This clonotype has more than one count but fewer than ten. V and J are TRBV6-5 and TRBJ1-1, with D unresolved. CDR1 is MNHEY, CDR2 SVGAGI, per germline. The CDR3 contains 11 residues. Trimming left V 7 bases short and J 5 bases short, with 8 bases between. The CDR3, as DNA: TGTGCCAGCACCGTGGGGACTGAAGCTTTCTTT. Its translation: CASTVGTEAFF.

The chain combines TRBV5-1 with TRBJ2-1; TRBD1 might be the D (5 bases). There are 14 residues in the CDR3. The V end was cut by 2 bases, the J end by 2 bases, with 8 bases between. CDR1 is SGHRS and CDR2 is YFSETQ in the germline V gene. The CDR3 protein is CASSLGEPYNEQFF. The DNA for the CDR3 is TGCGCCAGCAGCTTAGGGGAACCCTACAATGAGCAGTTCTTC.

The V and J genes are TRBV12-3 or TRBV12-4 and TRBJ2-3, with TRBD2 matching over 7 bases. V lost 5 bases, J lost 7 bases, and 12 bases stayed unmatched. The CDR3 consists of 15 residues. CDR3 sequence: CASSAFLRSGNTQYF. The CDR3 coding sequence is TGTGCCAGCAGTGCCTTTTTGCGGAGCGGGAATACGCAGTATTTT.

This clonotype was counted once. One end of the junction does not line up with germline, which may come from a read error. The rearrangement joins TRBV10-1 to TRBJ2-5, with D perhaps TRBD2 (6 bases). The CDR3 consists of 16 residues. Germline CDR1 reads WNHNN; CDR2 reads SYGVQD (reference sequence). The CDR3 region is CACSDSSGARQETQYF. CDR3 sequence (DNA): TGCGCCTGCAGTGATAGTAGCGGAGCGCGCCAAGAGACCCAGTACTTC.

The chain recombines TRBV28 with TRBJ1-2, with a tentative D call TRBD1 (6 bases). The germline gives CDR1 MDHEN, CDR2 SYDVKM. The V gene lost 1 base and the J gene lost 8 bases, with 11 bases spanning the gap. This CDR3 contains 13 residues. The CDR3 nucleotides are TGTGCCAGCAGTTTATCTGGGGGCGTAGGCTACACCTTC. It codes for CASSLSGGVGYTF.

The rearrangement joins TRBV6-5 to TRBJ1-3; 10 bases are shared with TRBD1. Trimming took 6 bases from V and 2 from J; bases not matched to a gene: 4. There are 15 residues in the CDR3. In germline, CDR1 is MNHEY, CDR2 SVGAGI. The CDR3 DNA reads TGTGCCAGCAGAACCGACAGGGGGCCTGGAAACACCATATATTTT. Translated, it gives CASRTDRGPGNTIYF.

The chain links TRBV9 to TRBJ2-3; TRBD2 might be the D (5 bases). The ends were cut back, 0 bases at V and 2 bases at J, with 10 bases in the middle. The V gene's germline CDR1 is SGDLS and CDR2 YYNGEE. The CDR3 runs 15 residues. CDR3 sequence: CASSVEGLATDTQYF. The CDR3 coding sequence is TGTGCCAGCAGCGTAGAAGGGCTAGCCACAGATACGCAGTATTTT. The complete variable domain, with remaining parts taken from reference TRBV9 and TRBJ2-3, reads DSGVTQTPKHLITATGQRVTLRCSPRSGDLSVYWYQQSLDQGLQFLIQYYNGEERAKGNILERFSAQQFPDLHSELNLSSLELGDSALYFCASSVEGLATDTQYFGPGTRLTVL.

At least ten counts were recorded for this clonotype. This chain joins TRBV7-6 and TRBJ1-4; unclear D gene. The CDR3 sequence is 14 residues long. V lost 4 bases and J lost 4, with 10 bases in between. Germline CDR1 reads SGHVS; CDR2 reads FNYEAQ. The CDR3 here is CASSSTESNEKLFF. The CDR3 nucleotides are TGTGCCAGCAGCTCAACAGAGAGTAATGAAAAACTGTTTTTT. The whole variable domain, remainder taken from reference TRBV7-6 and TRBJ1-4, is GAGVSQSPRYKVTKRGQDVALRCDPISGHVSLYWYRQALGQGPEFLTYFNYEAQQDKSGLPNDRFSAERPEGSISTLTIQRTEQRDSAMYRCASSSTESNEKLFFGSGTQLSVL.

This chain joins TRBV12-3 or TRBV12-4 and TRBJ1-4; 7 positions agree with TRBD1. V shed 5 bases, J shed 8 bases, and the junction held 11 bases outside the gene matches. This CDR3 has 15 residues. CDR3 in amino acids: CASSGSIDRAEKLFF. As DNA, the CDR3 is TGTGCCAGCAGTGGTTCTATTGACAGGGCCGAAAAACTGTTTTTT.

The CDR3 loop reads CASSLDTSGSRETQYF. In DNA, the CDR3 is TGTGCCAGCAGCTTAGATACCAGCGGGAGTCGGGAGACCCAGTACTTC. This sequence joins TRBV7-2 and TRBJ2-5; 8 nucleotides line up with TRBD2. Unmatched junction bases numbered 9, after V lost 1 base and J lost 5 bases. The V gene's germline CDR1 is SGHTA and CDR2 FQGNSA. This CDR3 has 16 amino acids.

This clonotype was counted many times. CDR3 in DNA: TGTGCCAGCAGCCGACATCTCCGGGACCCACCATTAGCCAAAAACATTCAGTACTTC. It specifies CASSRHLRDPPLAKNIQYF. The chain has TRBV7-2 and TRBJ2-4; the D call may be TRBD1 or TRBD2 (5 bases each). V lost 5 bases to trimming and J lost 0 bases, with 23 bases between them. The V gene's germline CDR1 is SGHTA and CDR2 FQGNSA. This CDR3 is built from 19 residues.

This sequence joins TRBV18 and TRBJ2-3, with 9 positions matching TRBD2. The germline V gene encodes CDR1 KGHSH and CDR2 LQKENI. V gave up 5 bases and J gave up 2 bases; unmatched junction bases: 5. This CDR3 has 15 amino acids. Here the CDR3 reads CASSTTSGTTDTQYF. CDR3 nucleotide sequence: TGTGCCAGCTCAACGACTAGCGGAACCACAGATACGCAGTATTTT.

The V call is TRBV7-9, the J call TRBJ2-7, with D possibly TRBD2 on 5 matching bases. From germline, CDR1 is SEHNR and CDR2 FQNEAQ (reference sequence). CDR3 length: 15 residues. Trimming took off 1 base at V and 2 bases at J, with 12 bases between the two ends. CDR3 bases: TGTGCCAGCAGCTTAGTCGCGGGCCCGACCTACGAGCAGTACTTC. Residues: CASSLVAGPTYEQYF.

This clonotype appeared a few times. The chain is built from TRBV11-3 and TRBJ2-2; D not resolved. The CDR3 has 14 amino acids. Germline V lookup: CDR1 SGHNT, CDR2 YENEEA. The V end was cut by 3 bases, the J end by 6 bases, with 11 bases between. The CDR3 region has the DNA TGTGCCAGCAGCTTGGATTCTACTCCCGGGGAGCTGTTTTTT. Translating it yields CASSLDSTPGELFF.

The rearrangement uses TRBV14 and TRBJ2-2, with 7 bases identical to TRBD1. With V trimmed by 6 bases and J by 5 bases, 6 bases remained unmatched. From germline, CDR1 is SGHDN and CDR2 FVKESK. This CDR3 is built from 14 residues. The CDR3 is CASSRQGLTGELFF. The CDR3 coding sequence is TGTGCCAGCAGTCGACAGGGTTTAACCGGGGAGCTGTTTTTT. The full variable domain, its missing parts supplied by reference TRBV14 and TRBJ2-2, is EAGVTQFPSHSVIEKGQTVTLRCDPISGHDNLYWYRRVMGKEIKFLLHFVKESKQDESGMPNNRFLAERTGGTYSTLKVQPAELEDSGVYFCASSRQGLTGELFFGEGSRLTVL.

The chain joins TRBV7-2 to TRBJ2-7, with a tentative D call TRBD2 (6 bases). The CDR3 has 15 residues. From germline, CDR1 is SGHTA and CDR2 FQGNSA. Trimming took 1 base from V and 6 from J, leaving 16 bases between them. The CDR3 region has the DNA TGTGCCAGCAGCTTAGACCATCTAGCGCGGCGCGAGCAGTACTTC. It encodes CASSLDHLARREQYF.

This clonotype came up a few times. This chain connects TRBV29-1 to TRBJ2-7; 9 bases line up with TRBD1. Germline V lookup: CDR1 SQVTM, CDR2 ANQGSEA. The CDR3 contains 13 residues. V shed 7 bases and J 6 bases; nucleotides not matched to a gene: 10. CDR3 in DNA: TGCAGCGCTGGACAGGGGTTGGTCGGCGAGCAGTACTTC. Protein product: CSAGQGLVGEQYF.

This chain joins TRBV5-4 and TRBJ2-3; the D gene is possibly TRBD2 (6 bases). V lost 2 bases and J lost 8, with 18 bases in between. CDR3 length equals 15 residues. From germline, CDR1 is SGHNT and CDR2 YYREEE (reference sequence). The chain's CDR3 is CASSFPSQTGVTQYF. CDR3 nucleotide sequence: TGTGCCAGCAGCTTCCCTAGCCAGACGGGGGTTACGCAGTATTTT.

This clonotype was seen a handful of times. The genes are TRBV28 and TRBJ2-3; no clear D. The V gene lost 8 bases and the J gene lost 6 bases, with 9 bases spanning the gap. The CDR3 is made up of 11 amino acids. Germline V CDR1 and CDR2: MDHEN, SYDVKM. Written as DNA, the CDR3 is TGTGCCAGCGGGTTATGGGATACGCAGTATTTT. As protein: CASGLWDTQYF.